These 19 T cell receptor beta chains originate from one sample sequenced in a study of blood T cell repertoires in COVID-19. The table came from immunoSEQ multiplex PCR; TCRdb's copy has only in-frame clones and leaves some out. The table has 150,000 or so clones, under 90% seen once. Material for sequencing was peripheral blood. Receptors originate from a human donor in a cohort sampled during active COVID-19.

This clone showed up just once. The chain recombines TRBV5-6 with TRBJ1-2; 9 bases line up with TRBD1. This CDR3 region has 18 residues. V was clipped by 4 bases and J by 2 bases; unmatched bases: 15. Germline V lookup: CDR1 SGHDT, CDR2 YYEEEE. The DNA for the CDR3 is TGTGCCAGCAGCCCCAGGGACAGGGCCCGATCAGACAACTATGGCTACACCTTC. As protein: CASSPRDRARSDNYGYTF.

V and J are TRBV28 and TRBJ1-5; D not resolved. Germline values: CDR1 MDHEN, CDR2 SYDVKM. V lost 1 base, J lost 0 bases, and 4 bases lay in between. This CDR3 contains 14 residues. Here the CDR3 reads CASSLSGSNQPQHF. The CDR3 bases are TGTGCCAGCAGTTTATCCGGTAGCAATCAGCCCCAGCATTTT.

V usage is TRBV5-1 and J usage is TRBJ1-5, with 10 bases fitting TRBD1. This CDR3 is built from 14 residues. The junction had 2 bases not matched to a gene; V was cut back by 4 bases and J by 4 bases. The germline gives CDR1 SGHRS, CDR2 YFSETQ. CDR3 region: CASSTGQGNQPQHF. In DNA form, the CDR3 reads TGCGCCAGCAGCACGGGACAGGGGAATCAGCCCCAGCATTTT.

The rearrangement joins TRBV7-9 to TRBJ1-1, with D perhaps matching TRBD1 (5 bases). This CDR3 is 14 amino acids long. Trimming left V 4 bases short and J 4 bases short, with 13 bases between. Germline V gives CDR1 SEHNR, CDR2 FQNEAQ (reference sequence). The CDR3 protein is CASSWDLGGTEAFF. The CDR3 DNA reads as TGTGCCAGCAGCTGGGATCTCGGGGGCACTGAAGCTTTCTTT.

The chain couples TRBV28 to TRBJ1-2; tentatively, D is TRBD1 (5 bases). CDR1 MDHEN and CDR2 SYDVKM come from the germline V gene. V lost 7 bases and J lost 2, with 14 bases in between. The CDR3 is 14 amino acids. The CDR3 here is CASTDIRQNYGYTF. The CDR3 DNA reads as TGTGCCAGCACTGATATACGACAGAACTATGGCTACACCTTC.

This chain uses TRBV14 with TRBJ1-2; D is possibly TRBD1 (6 bases). The CDR3 is made up of 15 amino acids. V lost 1 base and J lost 6, with 15 bases in between. Germline-derived CDR1 and CDR2 are SGHDN and FVKESK. The CDR3 spells CASSQGGRGPHGYTF. CDR3 DNA: TGTGCCAGCAGCCAAGGGGGCAGGGGCCCACATGGCTACACCTTC.

The CDR3 sequence is CASSLSGTGGAGGYTF. The CDR3 DNA reads as TGTGCCAGCAGCTTATCCGGGACAGGGGGCGCGGGGGGCTACACCTTC. The V call is TRBV11-3, the J call TRBJ1-2; TRBD1 matches 12 bases. In germline, CDR1 is SGHNT, CDR2 YENEEA. This CDR3 is 16 amino acids long. V lost 2 bases and J lost 8; bases outside the gene matches: 9.

This chain links TRBV5-1 with TRBJ2-7; possibly TRBD2 for D (5 bases). The CDR3 consists of 16 residues. In germline, CDR1 is SGHRS, CDR2 YFSETQ. The V end was cut by 1 base, the J end by 0 bases, with 14 bases between. The CDR3 here is CASSLTGRVSSYEQYF. Written as DNA, the CDR3 is TGCGCCAGCAGCTTGACTGGGCGGGTCAGCTCCTACGAGCAGTACTTC.

V usage is TRBV18 and J usage is TRBJ1-1; TRBD1 matches 8 bases. This CDR3 has 14 residues. From germline, CDR1 is KGHSH and CDR2 LQKENI. Trimming cost V 3 bases and J 3 bases; bases outside gene matches: 3. The CDR3 DNA is TGTGCCAGCTCACCTTCGACAGGGGACACTGAAGCTTTCTTT. Encoded protein: CASSPSTGDTEAFF.

The V call is TRBV5-1, the J call TRBJ1-1, with TRBD1 matching over 12 bases. Trimming at V came to 0 bases and at J to 4 bases, leaving 7 bases not matched to a gene. This CDR3 has 17 residues. The germline V gene has CDR1 SGHRS and CDR2 YFSETQ. For the CDR3, the DNA is TGCGCCAGCAGCTTGGGGGACAGGGGGCAAAGAAGCACTGAAGCTTTCTTT. Amino acids: CASSLGDRGQRSTEAFF. The whole variable domain, remainder taken from reference TRBV5-1 and TRBJ1-1, is KAGVTQTPRYLIKTRGQQVTLSCSPISGHRSVSWYQQTPGQGLQFLFEYFSETQRNKGNFPGRFSGRQFSNSRSEMNVSTLELGDSALYLCASSLGDRGQRSTEAFFGQGTRLTVV.

The chain recombines TRBV2 with TRBJ2-7, with D possibly TRBD1 on 5 matching bases. The CDR3 consists of 14 residues. V was shortened by 9 bases and J by 3 bases, with 18 bases between the two germline ends. Germline V CDR1 and CDR2: SNHLY, FYNNEI. Here the CDR3 reads CASNRRQSNYEQYF. The CDR3 bases are TGTGCCAGTAACAGGCGACAGTCTAACTACGAGCAGTACTTC.

The CDR3 DNA reads as TGTGCCAGCAGTTACTCGGCCTTTAACTATGGCTACACCTTC. The encoded protein is CASSYSAFNYGYTF. The gene calls are TRBV6-6 and TRBJ1-2; D call uncertain. The ends were cut back, 0 bases at V and 1 base at J, with 6 bases in the middle. Per germline, CDR1 MNHNY and CDR2 SVGAGI (reference sequence). This CDR3 has 14 residues.

This chain joins TRBV10-3 and TRBJ1-5; D is possibly TRBD1 (5 bases). The CDR3 covers 13 residues. V gave up 6 bases and J gave up 0 bases, with 6 bases separating them. CDR1 ENHRY and CDR2 SYGVKD come from the germline V gene. CDR3 protein: CAISTGSNQPQHF. As DNA, the CDR3 is TGTGCCATCAGCACAGGTAGCAATCAGCCCCAGCATTTT.

This clone was recorded only once. The chain carries TRBV6-5 and TRBJ1-1, with a weak D call TRBD1 (5 bases). The CDR3 is 16 amino acids. Germline V gives CDR1 MNHEY, CDR2 SVGAGI. Deletions cut 0 bases from V and 1 base from J, with 12 bases between. The CDR3 protein is CASSYSSARANTEAFF. In DNA form, the CDR3 reads TGTGCCAGCAGTTACTCTTCGGCCAGGGCGAACACTGAAGCTTTCTTT.

The rearrangement links TRBV2 to TRBJ2-7, with 8 bases fitting TRBD1. J gave up 5 bases and V 1 base, and 4 bases lay outside the gene matches. This CDR3 has 14 residues. Germline assignment: CDR1 SNHLY and CDR2 FYNNEI. The CDR3 region is CASSEVDRGHEQYF. Here the CDR3 DNA reads TGTGCCAGCAGTGAAGTAGACAGGGGCCACGAGCAGTACTTC.

As DNA, the CDR3 is TGTGCCAGCTCACCAATCTCAGGGAAGGAGACCCAGTACTTC. Protein product: CASSPISGKETQYF. V usage is TRBV18 and J usage is TRBJ2-5; a possible D gene is TRBD1 (5 bases). The CDR3 is 14 residues long. Trimming removed 2 bases from V and 5 bases from J, with 12 bases in between. Germline V lookup: CDR1 KGHSH, CDR2 LQKENI. The full variable domain, completed using reference TRBV18 and TRBJ2-5, is NAGVMQNPRHLVRRRGQEARLRCSPMKGHSHVYWYRQLPEEGLKFMVYLQKENIIDESGMPKERFSAEFPKEGPSILRIQQVVRGDSAAYFCASSPISGKETQYFGPGTRLLVL.

The gene calls are TRBV30 and TRBJ2-1; 11 bases are shared with TRBD2. After removal of 4 bases from V and 4 bases from J, the junction contained 0 bases not matched to a gene. From germline, CDR1 is GTSNPN and CDR2 SVGIG (reference sequence). CDR3 length: 13 residues. The CDR3 coding sequence is TGTGCCTGGACTAGCGGGGGGTACAATGAGCAGTTCTTC. Amino acids: CAWTSGGYNEQFF.

This clone appeared once. The V call is TRBV6-5, the J call TRBJ2-7, with 7 bases that match TRBD1. The germline CDR1 and CDR2 sequences are MNHEY and SVGAGI. The J segment lost 2 bases and the V segment lost 11 bases, leaving 12 bases of the junction unmatched. The CDR3 runs to 14 residues. The CDR3 coding sequence is TGTGCCGGGAGAAGACAGGGCTTCCCCTACGAGCAGTACTTC. Its protein product is CAGRRQGFPYEQYF.

This chain uses TRBV3-1 (or the pseudogene TRBV3-2) with TRBJ2-5; 11 bases are a match to TRBD2. Per the germline V gene, CDR1 is LGHDT and CDR2 is YNNKEL (reference sequence). Trimming removed 4 bases from V and 1 base from J; junction bases left unmatched: 2. CDR3 size: 15 residues. In DNA form, the CDR3 reads TGTGCCAGCAGCCTCCTAGCGGGGGGCCAAGAGACCCAGTACTTC. It is translated as CASSLLAGGQETQYF.